This T cell receptor beta chain stems from a study of T-cell memory formation after mild COVID-19. TCR alpha and TCR beta cDNA libraries with sample barcodes and UMIs came from 5'RACE using constant-segment primers. TCRdb reprocessed the 5' RACE reads with MiXCR, giving one entry per CDR3 protein. The sample lists about 210,000 distinct CDR3 sequences, roughly a tenth seen once, with approximately 3% in the top ten. V dropped 1 base and J dropped 9; count of bases not matched to a gene: 7. The CDR3 is 14 amino acids. Germline V gene sequence: CDR1 MDHEN, CDR2 SYDVKM. Ten or more counts support this clonotype.

The sample comprised PBMCs or a T cell subset sorted from them (not recorded which). This chain joins TRBV28 and TRBJ2-5, with 8 bases identical to TRBD2. The receptor's source is a man between 18 and 29 years old who had mild COVID-19 (a few samples of this study predate the infection). Cell type and time point are not known. The CDR3 sequence: CASSLYSGAGAQYF. CDR3 coding DNA: TGTGCCAGCAGTTTATATAGCGGGGCAGGGGCCCAGTACTTC.